This T cell receptor (beta chain) appears in the sequencing data of a study of shared clonotypes between healthy human individuals. This clone has just one count. CDR1 is MDHEN and CDR2 is SYDVKM in the germline V gene. Trimming removed 5 bases from V and 2 bases from J, with 12 bases in between. The CDR3 runs to 14 residues. Approximately 220 ng DNA, around 30,000 T cell genomes, went into each sorted-subset replicate PCR. Sequencing used immunoSEQ multiplex PCR; TCRdb keeps in-frame clones, though not all of them. In the table there are roughly 1,600,000 clones, about 98.5% of which are singletons. The chain recombines TRBV28 with TRBJ1-2; the D gene is possibly TRBD1 (5 bases). This TCR was sampled from a man younger than 45 in good health. Sequencing was performed on naive CD4+ T cells sorted from blood. This sample's subset: CD45RA+ positively selected. The CDR3 spells CASSRGAANYGYTF. The CDR3 nucleotides are TGTGCCAGCAGTCGTGGGGCAGCAAACTATGGCTACACCTTC.